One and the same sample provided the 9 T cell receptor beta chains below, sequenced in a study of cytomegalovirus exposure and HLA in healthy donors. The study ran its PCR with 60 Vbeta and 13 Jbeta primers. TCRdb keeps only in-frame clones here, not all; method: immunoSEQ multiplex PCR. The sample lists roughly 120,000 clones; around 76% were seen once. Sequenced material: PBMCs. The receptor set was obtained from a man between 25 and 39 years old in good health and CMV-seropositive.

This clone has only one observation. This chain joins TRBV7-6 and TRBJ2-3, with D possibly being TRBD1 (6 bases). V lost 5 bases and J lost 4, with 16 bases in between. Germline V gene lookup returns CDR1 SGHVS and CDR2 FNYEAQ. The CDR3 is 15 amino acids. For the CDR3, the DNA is TGTGCCAGCAGCGGCAGGGACATTTTGTCAGATACGCAGTATTTT. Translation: CASSGRDILSDTQYF.

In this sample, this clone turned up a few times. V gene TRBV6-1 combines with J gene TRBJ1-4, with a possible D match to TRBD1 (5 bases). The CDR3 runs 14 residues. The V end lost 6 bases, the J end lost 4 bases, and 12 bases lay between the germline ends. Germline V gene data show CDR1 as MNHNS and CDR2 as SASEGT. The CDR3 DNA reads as TGTGCCAGCAGGGGGTGGGACTTTAATGAAAAACTGTTTTTT. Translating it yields CASRGWDFNEKLFF.

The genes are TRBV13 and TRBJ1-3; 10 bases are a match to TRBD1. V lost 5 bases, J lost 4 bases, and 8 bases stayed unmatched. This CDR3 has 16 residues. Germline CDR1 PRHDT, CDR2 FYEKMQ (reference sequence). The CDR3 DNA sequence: TGTGCCAGCAGCCATGCCGGGACAGGGGACGGAAACACCATATATTTT. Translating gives CASSHAGTGDGNTIYF.

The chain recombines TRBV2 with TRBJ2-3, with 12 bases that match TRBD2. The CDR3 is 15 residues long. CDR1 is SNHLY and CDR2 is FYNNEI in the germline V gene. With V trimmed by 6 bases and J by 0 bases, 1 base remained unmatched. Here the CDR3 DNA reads TGTGCCAGCAGGGGGACTAGCGGGAGCACAGATACGCAGTATTTT. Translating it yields CASRGTSGSTDTQYF.

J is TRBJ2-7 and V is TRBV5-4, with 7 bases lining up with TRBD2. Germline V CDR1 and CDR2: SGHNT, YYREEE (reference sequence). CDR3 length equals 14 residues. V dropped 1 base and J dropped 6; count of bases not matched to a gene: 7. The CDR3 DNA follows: TGTGCCAGCAGCTTGAACGGGGGGACCCTCGAGCAGTACTTC. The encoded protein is CASSLNGGTLEQYF.

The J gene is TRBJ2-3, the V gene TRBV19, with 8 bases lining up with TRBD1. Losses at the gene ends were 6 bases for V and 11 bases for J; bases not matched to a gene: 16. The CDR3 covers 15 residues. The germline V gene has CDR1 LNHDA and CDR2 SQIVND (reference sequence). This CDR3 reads CASSHQGQGGLWQYF. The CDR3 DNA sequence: TGTGCCAGTAGCCACCAAGGACAGGGTGGTCTGTGGCAGTATTTT.

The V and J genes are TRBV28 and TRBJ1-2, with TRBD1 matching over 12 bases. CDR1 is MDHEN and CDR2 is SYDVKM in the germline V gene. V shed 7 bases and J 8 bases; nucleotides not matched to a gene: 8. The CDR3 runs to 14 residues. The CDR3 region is CASKDPGTGGGYTF. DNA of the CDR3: TGTGCCAGCAAAGATCCGGGGACAGGGGGCGGCTACACCTTC.

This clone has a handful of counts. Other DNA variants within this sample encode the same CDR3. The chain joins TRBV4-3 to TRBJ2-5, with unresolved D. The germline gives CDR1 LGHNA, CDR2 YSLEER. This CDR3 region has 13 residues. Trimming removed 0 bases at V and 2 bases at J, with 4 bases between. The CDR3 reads CASSQDSQETQYF. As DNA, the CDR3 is TGCGCCAGCAGCCAAGACTCGCAAGAGACCCAGTACTTC.

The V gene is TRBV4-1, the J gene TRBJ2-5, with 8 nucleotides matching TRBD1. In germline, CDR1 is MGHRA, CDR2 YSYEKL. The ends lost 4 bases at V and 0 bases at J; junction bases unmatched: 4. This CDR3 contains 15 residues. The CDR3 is CASSLQQGDQETQYF. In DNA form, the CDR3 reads TGCGCCAGCAGCCTTCAACAGGGGGACCAAGAGACCCAGTACTTC.